This TCR beta chain is from a study of OX40 agonist ivuxolimab in advanced cancers. Whole-study context: Treatment received earlier with anti-PD-1, anti-PD-L1 or anti-CTLA-4 agents was allowed, and around 36% had some.

Using immunoSEQ multiplex PCR, the repertoire was profiled, and TCRdb retains in-frame clones only, with some absent. The data show some 70,000 clones, about 84% seen once. CDR1 is MGHDK and CDR2 is SYGVNS in the germline V gene. The V gene lost 2 bases and the J gene lost 4 bases, with 21 bases spanning the gap. This CDR3 contains 18 residues. This specimen consisted of CD4+ or CD8+ T cells sorted from blood, obtained in a trial of the OX40 agonist ivuxolimab. The receptor comes from an adult with an advanced solid tumor such as melanoma, head and neck, liver or kidney cancer. J is TRBJ1-5 and V is TRBV25-1; the D is unclear. CDR3 in amino acids: CASSELLPKDSVNQPQHF. CDR3 in DNA: TGTGCCAGCAGTGAACTTTTACCGAAAGACTCCGTTAATCAGCCCCAGCATTTT.